The clone carrying this T cell receptor (beta chain) has ten or more counts. Its antigen is unidentified. The data stem from a study of T cells after yellow fever vaccination. Study in general: Preparation of fractions with low cell numbers was performed using SMART-Seq v4 Ultra Low Input.

Findings and limits, study-wide: Across the CD4 and CD8 compartments, a small share of clonotypes was present in both. Boosting was followed by the reappearance of most primary-vaccination clones (roughly 96% CD4, around 90% CD8). Abundant clonotypes from the bulk population could get into FACS-sorted repertoires as contaminants.

There are 15 residues in the CDR3. The J segment lost 6 bases and the V segment lost 4 bases, leaving 6 bases of the junction unmatched. Germline V lookup: CDR1 SGHTA, CDR2 FQGNSA. TCRdb re-derived calls from the 5' RACE reads in MiXCR, one entry per CDR3 protein. The sample consists of more than 55,000 distinct CDR3 sequences, 6.5% to 9% of them appearing once. Material: CD8+ T cells sorted from PBMCs, obtained 15 days after the yellow fever booster vaccination. The sequence was obtained from a man aged 25 to 40 who received the YFV17D yellow fever vaccine. V and J are TRBV7-2 and TRBJ2-2; 9 nucleotides align to TRBD1. The CDR3 sequence: CASSYTGGFAGELFF. CDR3 DNA sequence: TGTGCCAGCAGCTATACAGGGGGCTTTGCCGGGGAGCTGTTTTTT.